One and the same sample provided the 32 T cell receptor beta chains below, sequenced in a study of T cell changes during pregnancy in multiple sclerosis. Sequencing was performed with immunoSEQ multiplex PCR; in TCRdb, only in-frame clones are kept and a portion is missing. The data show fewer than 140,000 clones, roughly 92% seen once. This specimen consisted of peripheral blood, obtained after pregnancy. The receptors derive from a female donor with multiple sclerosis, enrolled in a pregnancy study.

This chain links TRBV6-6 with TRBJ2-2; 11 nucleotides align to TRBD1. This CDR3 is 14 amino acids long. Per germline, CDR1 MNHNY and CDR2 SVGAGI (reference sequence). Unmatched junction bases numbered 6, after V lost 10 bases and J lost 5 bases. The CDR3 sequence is CAIGTGGRTGELFF. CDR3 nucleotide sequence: TGTGCCATAGGGACAGGGGGAAGGACCGGGGAGCTGTTTTTT.

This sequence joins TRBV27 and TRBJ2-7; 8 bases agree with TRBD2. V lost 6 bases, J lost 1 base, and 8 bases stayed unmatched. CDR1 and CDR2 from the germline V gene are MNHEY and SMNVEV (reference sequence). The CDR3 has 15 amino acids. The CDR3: CASRPGGDGSYEQYF. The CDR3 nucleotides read TGTGCCAGCAGACCCGGGGGGGACGGATCCTACGAGCAGTACTTC.

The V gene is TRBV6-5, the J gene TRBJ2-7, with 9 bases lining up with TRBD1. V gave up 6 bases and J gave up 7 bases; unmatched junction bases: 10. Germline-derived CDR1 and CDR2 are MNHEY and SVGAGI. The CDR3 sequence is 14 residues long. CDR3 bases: TGTGCCAGCAGGCCGGGACAGGGTTTAAGGGAGCAGTACTTC. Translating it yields CASRPGQGLREQYF.

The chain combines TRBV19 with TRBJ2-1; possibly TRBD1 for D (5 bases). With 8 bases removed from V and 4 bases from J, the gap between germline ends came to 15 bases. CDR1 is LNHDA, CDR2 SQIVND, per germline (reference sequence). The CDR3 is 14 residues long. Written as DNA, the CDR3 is TGTGCCAGTGGAATTGGGGCCCTGTACAATGAGCAGTTCTTC. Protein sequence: CASGIGALYNEQFF.

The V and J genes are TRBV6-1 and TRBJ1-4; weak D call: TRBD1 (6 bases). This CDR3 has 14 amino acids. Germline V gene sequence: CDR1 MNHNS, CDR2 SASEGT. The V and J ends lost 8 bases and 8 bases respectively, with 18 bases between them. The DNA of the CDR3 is TGTGCCAGCGCGGGCGGGGGGCGCCGGGAAAAACTGTTTTTT. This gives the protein CASAGGGRREKLFF.

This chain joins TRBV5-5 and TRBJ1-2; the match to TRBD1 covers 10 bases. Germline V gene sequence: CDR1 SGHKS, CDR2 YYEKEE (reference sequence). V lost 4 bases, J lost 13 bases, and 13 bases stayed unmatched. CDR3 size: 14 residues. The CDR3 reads CASSQPGTGVNSTF. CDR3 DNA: TGTGCCAGCAGCCAACCGGGGACAGGGGTTAATAGCACCTTC.

CDR3 residues: CASSVRGLSNQPQHF. CDR3 DNA sequence: TGTGCCAGCAGTGTCAGAGGGTTGAGCAATCAGCCCCAGCATTTT. This chain uses TRBV6-4 with TRBJ1-5, with D unclear. The germline V and J ends were trimmed by 4 bases and 1 base, with 11 bases remaining between them. The CDR3 contains 15 residues. Germline V CDR1 and CDR2: MRHNA, SNTAGT.

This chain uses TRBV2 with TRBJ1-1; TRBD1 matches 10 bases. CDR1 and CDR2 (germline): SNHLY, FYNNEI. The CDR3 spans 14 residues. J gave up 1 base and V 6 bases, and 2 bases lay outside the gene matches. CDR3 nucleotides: TGTGCCAGCAGGGGGGACAGGGGGAACACTGAAGCTTTCTTT. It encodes CASRGDRGNTEAFF.

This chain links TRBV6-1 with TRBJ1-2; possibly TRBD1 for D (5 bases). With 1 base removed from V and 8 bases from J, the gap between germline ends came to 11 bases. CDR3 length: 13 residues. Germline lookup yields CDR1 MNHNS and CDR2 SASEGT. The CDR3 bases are TGTGCCAGCAGTGAAGGTTGGCAGGGCGGCTACACCTTC. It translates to CASSEGWQGGYTF.

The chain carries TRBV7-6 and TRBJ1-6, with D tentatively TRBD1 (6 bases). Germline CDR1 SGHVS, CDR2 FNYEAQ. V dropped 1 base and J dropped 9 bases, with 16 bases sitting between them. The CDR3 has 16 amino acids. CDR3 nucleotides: TGTGCCAGCAGCTTAGAATCAGGGGCAATTAGTTCACCCCTCCACTTT. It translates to CASSLESGAISSPLHF.

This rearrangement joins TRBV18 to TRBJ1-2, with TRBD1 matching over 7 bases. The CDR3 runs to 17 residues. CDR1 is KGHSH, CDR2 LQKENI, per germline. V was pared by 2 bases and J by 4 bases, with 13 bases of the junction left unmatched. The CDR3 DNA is TGTGCCAGCTCACCAAGAACAGGGGTCCAAACGACCTATGGCTACACCTTC. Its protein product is CASSPRTGVQTTYGYTF.

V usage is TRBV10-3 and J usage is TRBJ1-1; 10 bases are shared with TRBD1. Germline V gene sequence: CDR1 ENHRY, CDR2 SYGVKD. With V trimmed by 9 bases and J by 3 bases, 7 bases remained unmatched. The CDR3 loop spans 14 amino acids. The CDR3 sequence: CAITPGQGYTEAFF. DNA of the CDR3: TGTGCCATTACTCCGGGACAGGGGTACACTGAAGCTTTCTTT.

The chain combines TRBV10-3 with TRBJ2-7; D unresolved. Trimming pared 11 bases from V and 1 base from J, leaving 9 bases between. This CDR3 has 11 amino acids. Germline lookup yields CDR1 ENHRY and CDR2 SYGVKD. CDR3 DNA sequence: TGTGCCGTTAGAACTTCCTACGAGCAGTACTTC. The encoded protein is CAVRTSYEQYF.

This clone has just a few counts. The CDR3 protein is CASSLNRVHYGYTF. The CDR3 DNA reads TGTGCCAGCAGCTTAAACAGGGTCCACTATGGCTACACCTTC. This chain connects TRBV11-2 to TRBJ1-2; weak D call: TRBD1 (6 bases). The germline V gene has CDR1 SGHAT and CDR2 FQNNGV. There are 14 residues in the CDR3. V gave up 2 bases and J gave up 3 bases, with 10 bases separating them. The full variable domain, rest sourced from reference TRBV11-2 and TRBJ1-2, is EAGVAQSPRYKIIEKRQSVAFWCNPISGHATLYWYQQILGQGPKLLIQFQNNGVVDDSQLPKDRFSAERLKGVDSTLKIQPAKLEDSAVYLCASSLNRVHYGYTFGSGTRLTVV.

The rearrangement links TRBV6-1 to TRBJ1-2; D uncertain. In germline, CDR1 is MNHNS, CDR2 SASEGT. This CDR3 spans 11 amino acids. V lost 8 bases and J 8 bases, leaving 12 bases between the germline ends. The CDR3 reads CASGSTWGYTF. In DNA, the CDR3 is TGTGCCAGCGGGAGTACGTGGGGCTACACCTTC.

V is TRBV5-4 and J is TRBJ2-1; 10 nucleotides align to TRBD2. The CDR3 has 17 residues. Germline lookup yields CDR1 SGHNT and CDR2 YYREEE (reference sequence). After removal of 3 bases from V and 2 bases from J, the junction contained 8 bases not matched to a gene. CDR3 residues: CASSSPGTSVTYNEQFF. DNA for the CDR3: TGTGCCAGCAGCTCACCCGGGACTAGCGTAACCTACAATGAGCAGTTCTTC.

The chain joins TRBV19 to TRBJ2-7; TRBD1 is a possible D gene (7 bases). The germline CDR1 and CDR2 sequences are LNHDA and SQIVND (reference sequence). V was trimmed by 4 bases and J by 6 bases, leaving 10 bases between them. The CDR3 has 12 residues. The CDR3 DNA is TGTGCCAGTAGTACAGGGGGGCTCGAGCAGTACTTC. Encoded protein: CASSTGGLEQYF.

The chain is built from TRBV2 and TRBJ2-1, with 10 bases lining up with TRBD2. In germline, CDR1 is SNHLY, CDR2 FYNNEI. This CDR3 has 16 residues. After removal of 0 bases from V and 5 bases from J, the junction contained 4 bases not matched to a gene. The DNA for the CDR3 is TGTGCCAGCAGTGAAGCGCAACTAGCGGGGAACAATGAGCAGTTCTTC. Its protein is CASSEAQLAGNNEQFF.

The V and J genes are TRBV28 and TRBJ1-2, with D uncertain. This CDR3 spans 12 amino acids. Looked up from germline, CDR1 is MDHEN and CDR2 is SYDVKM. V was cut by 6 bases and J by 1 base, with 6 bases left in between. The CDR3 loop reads CASRELNYGYTF. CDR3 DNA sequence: TGTGCCAGCAGAGAACTTAACTATGGCTACACCTTC.

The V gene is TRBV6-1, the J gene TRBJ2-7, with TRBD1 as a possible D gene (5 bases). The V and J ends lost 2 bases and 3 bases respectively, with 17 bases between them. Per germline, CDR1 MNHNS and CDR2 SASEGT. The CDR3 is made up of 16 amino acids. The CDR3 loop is CASSEMVGANYYEQYF. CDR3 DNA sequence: TGTGCCAGCAGTGAAATGGTAGGGGCAAACTACTACGAGCAGTACTTC.

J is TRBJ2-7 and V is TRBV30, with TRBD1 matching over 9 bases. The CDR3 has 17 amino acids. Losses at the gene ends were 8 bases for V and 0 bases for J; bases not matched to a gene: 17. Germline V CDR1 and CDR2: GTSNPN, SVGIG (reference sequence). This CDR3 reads CAASWPQTGGFSYEQYF. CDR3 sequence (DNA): TGTGCCGCAAGTTGGCCCCAGACAGGGGGGTTCTCCTACGAGCAGTACTTC.

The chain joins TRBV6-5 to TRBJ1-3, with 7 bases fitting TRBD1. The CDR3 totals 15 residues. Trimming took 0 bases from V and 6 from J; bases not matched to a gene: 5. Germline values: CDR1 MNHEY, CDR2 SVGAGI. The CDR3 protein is CASSYSRDSENTIYF. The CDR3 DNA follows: TGTGCCAGCAGTTACTCGAGGGACAGTGAAAACACCATATATTTT.

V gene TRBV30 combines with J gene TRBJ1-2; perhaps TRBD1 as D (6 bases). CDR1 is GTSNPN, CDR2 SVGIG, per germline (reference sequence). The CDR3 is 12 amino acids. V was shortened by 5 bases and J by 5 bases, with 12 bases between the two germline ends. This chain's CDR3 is CAWSQGLYGYTF. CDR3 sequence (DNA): TGTGCCTGGTCCCAGGGGCTTTATGGCTACACCTTC.

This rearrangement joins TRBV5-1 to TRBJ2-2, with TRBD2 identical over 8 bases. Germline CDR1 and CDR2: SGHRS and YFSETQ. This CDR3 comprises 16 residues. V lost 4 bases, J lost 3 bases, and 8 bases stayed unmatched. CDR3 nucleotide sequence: TGCGCCAGCAGCCCATCCTTTAGCGGGGACACCGGGGAGCTGTTTTTT. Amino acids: CASSPSFSGDTGELFF.

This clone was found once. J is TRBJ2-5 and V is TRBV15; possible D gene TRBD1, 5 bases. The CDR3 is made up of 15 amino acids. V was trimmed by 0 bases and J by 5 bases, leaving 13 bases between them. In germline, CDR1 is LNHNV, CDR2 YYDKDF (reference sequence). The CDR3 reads CATSRDSGMGETQYF. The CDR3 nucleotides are TGTGCCACCAGCAGAGACTCAGGGATGGGGGAGACCCAGTACTTC.

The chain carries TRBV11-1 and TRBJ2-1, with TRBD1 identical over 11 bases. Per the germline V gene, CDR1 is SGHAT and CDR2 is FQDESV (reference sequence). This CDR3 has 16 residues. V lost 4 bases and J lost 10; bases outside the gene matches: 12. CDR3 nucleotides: TGTGCCAGCAGCTCCCCCAGGACAGGGGGCGAATGGGAGCAGTTCTTC. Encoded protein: CASSSPRTGGEWEQFF.

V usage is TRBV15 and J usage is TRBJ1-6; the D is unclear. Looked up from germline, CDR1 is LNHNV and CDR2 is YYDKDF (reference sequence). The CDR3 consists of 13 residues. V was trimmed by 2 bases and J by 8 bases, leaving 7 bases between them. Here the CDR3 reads CATSRQRDSPLHF. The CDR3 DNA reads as TGTGCCACCAGCAGACAGAGGGATTCACCCCTCCACTTT.

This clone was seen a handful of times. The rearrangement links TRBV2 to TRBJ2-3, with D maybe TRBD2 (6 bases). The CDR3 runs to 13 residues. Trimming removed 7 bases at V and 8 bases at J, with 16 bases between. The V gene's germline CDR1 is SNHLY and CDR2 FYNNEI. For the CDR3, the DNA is TGTGCCAGCACCGAGTCAAAAGCGGGTACGCAGTATTTT. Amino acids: CASTESKAGTQYF.

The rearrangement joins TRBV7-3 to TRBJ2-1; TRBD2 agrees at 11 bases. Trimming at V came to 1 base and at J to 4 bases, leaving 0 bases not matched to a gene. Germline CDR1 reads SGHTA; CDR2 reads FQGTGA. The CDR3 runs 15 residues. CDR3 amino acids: CASSLRTSGYNEQFF. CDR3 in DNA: TGTGCCAGCAGCTTAAGGACTAGCGGGTACAATGAGCAGTTCTTC.

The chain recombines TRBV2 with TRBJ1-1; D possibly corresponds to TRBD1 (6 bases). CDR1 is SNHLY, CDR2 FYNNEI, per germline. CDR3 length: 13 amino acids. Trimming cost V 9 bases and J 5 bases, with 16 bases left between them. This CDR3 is CARGTGRGTEAFF. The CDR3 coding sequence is TGTGCCAGAGGAACAGGGAGAGGGACTGAAGCTTTCTTT.

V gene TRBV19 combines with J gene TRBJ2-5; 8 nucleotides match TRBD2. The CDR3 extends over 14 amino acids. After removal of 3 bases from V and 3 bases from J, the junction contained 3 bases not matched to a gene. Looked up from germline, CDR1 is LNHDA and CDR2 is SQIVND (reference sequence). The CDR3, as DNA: TGTGCCAGTAGTATCGGGGGGGCGGAAGAGACCCAGTACTTC. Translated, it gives CASSIGGAEETQYF.

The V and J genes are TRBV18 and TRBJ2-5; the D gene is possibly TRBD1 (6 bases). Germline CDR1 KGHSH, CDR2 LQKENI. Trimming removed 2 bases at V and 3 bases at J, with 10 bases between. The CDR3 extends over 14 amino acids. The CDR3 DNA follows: TGTGCCAGCTCACCAAGAGAGGGGGAAGAGACCCAGTACTTC. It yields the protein CASSPREGEETQYF.